The 18 T cell receptor beta chains below come from one sample, sequenced in a study of T cells after yellow fever vaccination. A single record per CDR3 protein comes from TCRdb applying MiXCR to the 5' RACE reads. The sample has under 200,000 distinct CDR3 sequences, less than 9% seen once. The source was CD4+ T cells sorted from PBMCs, collected 5 to 6 days after the first yellow fever vaccination. These receptor sequences come from a man aged 18-30 years who received the YFV17D yellow fever vaccine.

V gene TRBV3-1 combines with J gene TRBJ2-1; 10 bases line up with TRBD2. CDR1 LGHDT and CDR2 YNNKEL come from the germline V gene (reference sequence). The CDR3 is 16 amino acids. V lost 3 bases and J lost 7; bases outside the gene matches: 9. CDR3 DNA sequence: TGTGCCAGCAGCCATTTTTCGGTAGCGGGGGGAAATGAGCAGTTCTTC. This gives the protein CASSHFSVAGGNEQFF.

This clonotype was seen ten or more times. The chain recombines TRBV5-4 with TRBJ2-2, with unresolved D. The CDR3 covers 13 residues. Germline-derived CDR1 and CDR2 are SGHNT and YYREEE (reference sequence). V lost 4 bases and J lost 7, with 11 bases in between. CDR3 DNA: TGTGCCAGCAGCCACCCTTTGGGCGGGGAGCTGTTTTTT. Encoded protein: CASSHPLGGELFF. Supplemented by reference TRBV5-4 and TRBJ2-2, the full variable domain reads ETGVTQSPTHLIKTRGQQVTLRCSSQSGHNTVSWYQQALGQGPQFIFQYYREEENGRGNFPPRFSGLQFPNYSSELNVNALELDDSALYLCASSHPLGGELFFGEGSRLTVL.

This clonotype was found many times. The chain links TRBV6-2 or TRBV6-3 to TRBJ1-2; a weak D match, TRBD1 (5 bases). The germline CDR1 and CDR2 sequences are MNHEY and SVGEGT. Trimming took 7 bases from V and 5 from J, leaving 11 bases between them. This CDR3 has 12 residues. The CDR3 DNA sequence: TGTGCCAGCAAGCAATCAGGGTATGGCTACACCTTC. Protein product: CASKQSGYGYTF.

V gene TRBV20-1 combines with J gene TRBJ2-3; 10 bases are a match to TRBD2. After removal of 4 bases from V and 0 bases from J, the junction contained 4 bases not matched to a gene. Germline V gene data show CDR1 as DFQATT and CDR2 as SNEGSKA (reference sequence). The CDR3 length is 15 residues. CDR3 sequence (DNA): TGCAGTGCTAAAGATAGCGGGGGGAGCACAGATACGCAGTATTTT. It yields the protein CSAKDSGGSTDTQYF.

V gene TRBV27 combines with J gene TRBJ2-7; 7 nucleotides align to TRBD1. The CDR3 contains 15 residues. V lost 3 bases to trimming and J lost 0 bases; unmatched junction nucleotides: 5. Per the germline V gene, CDR1 is MNHEY and CDR2 is SMNVEV (reference sequence). CDR3 protein: CASSFDRDSSYEQYF. Here the CDR3 DNA reads TGTGCCAGCAGTTTTGACAGGGACAGCTCCTACGAGCAGTACTTC.

This clonotype was counted at least ten times. The CDR3 loop is CASNPGLAKNIQYF. DNA for the CDR3: TGTGCCAGTAATCCGGGGCTAGCCAAAAACATTCAGTACTTC. The chain couples TRBV9 to TRBJ2-4; D is possibly TRBD1 or TRBD2 (5 bases each). Germline CDR1 is SGDLS and CDR2 is YYNGEE. The CDR3 length is 14 residues. Trimming cost V 8 bases and J 0 bases, with 12 bases left between them.

The table lists this clonotype with a few counts. The chain employs TRBV28 and TRBJ2-7, with TRBD2 as a possible D gene (5 bases). Deletions cut 2 bases from V and 6 bases from J, with 8 bases between. CDR3 length: 12 amino acids. The germline gives CDR1 MDHEN, CDR2 SYDVKM. CDR3 nucleotides: TGTGCCAGCAGTTTAGTGGGGAGCGAGCAGTACGTC. It is translated as CASSLVGSEQYV.

The chain is built from TRBV29-1 and TRBJ1-2; D gene uncertain. This CDR3 has 11 residues. Trimming took 0 bases from V and 8 from J, leaving 7 bases between them. Per germline, CDR1 SQVTM and CDR2 ANQGSEA. Here the CDR3 reads CSVEDPTGYTF. For the CDR3, the DNA is TGCAGCGTTGAAGACCCGACGGGCTACACCTTC.

This clonotype was picked up many times. The chain links TRBV20-1 to TRBJ2-3, with 8 bases fitting TRBD2. Per the germline V gene, CDR1 is DFQATT and CDR2 is SNEGSKA (reference sequence). The CDR3 is made up of 16 amino acids. V shed 4 bases, J shed 4 bases, and the junction held 13 bases outside the gene matches. The CDR3 reads CSATPRGSGEPDTQYF. The CDR3 nucleotides are TGCAGTGCTACCCCCCGGGGTAGCGGGGAACCAGATACGCAGTATTTT.

Only a few counts were recorded for this clonotype. The chain has TRBV19 and TRBJ2-1; TRBD1 matches at 9 bases. V shed 3 bases, J shed 9 bases, and the junction held 12 bases outside the gene matches. Germline V gene sequence: CDR1 LNHDA, CDR2 SQIVND (reference sequence). The CDR3 is 16 residues long. The CDR3, as DNA: TGTGCCAGTAGTATCTTCCACCGGGACAGGGTCGGTGAGCAGTTCTTC. Amino acids: CASSIFHRDRVGEQFF. Variable domain in full (rest from reference TRBV19 and TRBJ2-1): DGGITQSPKYLFRKEGQNVTLSCEQNLNHDAMYWYRQDPGQGLRLIYYSQIVNDFQKGDIAEGYSVSREKKESFPLTVTSAQKNPTAFYLCASSIFHRDRVGEQFFGPGTRLTVL.

The chain carries TRBV6-5 and TRBJ1-1; 9 nucleotides match TRBD1. This CDR3 has 13 residues. V dropped 6 bases and J dropped 7; count of bases not matched to a gene: 6. Germline lookup yields CDR1 MNHEY and CDR2 SVGAGI. CDR3 loop: CASSTQGASEAFF. For the CDR3, the DNA is TGTGCCAGCAGCACACAGGGGGCGAGTGAAGCTTTCTTT.

This chain uses TRBV7-8 with TRBJ2-2; 9 nucleotides line up with TRBD1. J gave up 6 bases and V 1 base, and 6 bases lay outside the gene matches. The V gene's germline CDR1 is SGHVS and CDR2 FQNEAQ. The CDR3 runs to 16 residues. For the CDR3, the DNA is TGTGCCAGCAGCTTAGTAGTGGGACAGGGTGCCGGGGAGCTGTTTTTT. Protein product: CASSLVVGQGAGELFF.

This clonotype occurred many times. The rearrangement uses TRBV7-8 and TRBJ1-3; D gene ambiguous. The CDR3 sequence is 16 residues long. Per the germline V gene, CDR1 is SGHVS and CDR2 is FQNEAQ. Trimming left V 3 bases short and J 0 bases short, with 12 bases between. In DNA form, the CDR3 reads TGTGCCAGCAGCTTTCGAGTGGGGAGCTCTGGAAACACCATATATTTT. Its translation is CASSFRVGSSGNTIYF.

This clonotype was recorded at least ten times. The chain has TRBV20-1 and TRBJ1-1, with TRBD1 as a possible D gene (6 bases). Germline V lookup: CDR1 DFQATT, CDR2 SNEGSKA (reference sequence). The V end lost 2 bases, the J end lost 7 bases, and 17 bases lay between the germline ends. The CDR3 is 14 amino acids. CDR3 sequence reads: CSARTTGYTFEAFF. The CDR3 nucleotides read TGCAGTGCTAGAACCACAGGGTATACGTTTGAAGCTTTCTTT.

This clonotype turned up a few times. V usage is TRBV6-2 or TRBV6-3 and J usage is TRBJ1-5; D not resolved. The germline V and J ends were trimmed by 10 bases and 0 bases, with 22 bases remaining between them. Germline V gene sequence: CDR1 MNHEY, CDR2 SVGEGT. The CDR3 has 17 residues. CDR3 in DNA: TGTGCCACCAAGACACGGGGATTCATGGATAGCAATCAGCCCCAGCATTTT. This codes for CATKTRGFMDSNQPQHF.

The chain links TRBV10-3 to TRBJ2-3; 9 nucleotides match TRBD2. The length of the CDR3 is 17 residues. V lost 2 bases, J lost 0 bases, and 6 bases stayed unmatched. CDR1 is ENHRY and CDR2 is SYGVKD in the germline V gene. CDR3 sequence: CAISEGVSGSSTDTQYF. The CDR3, as DNA: TGTGCCATCAGTGAGGGGGTTAGCGGGAGTAGCACAGATACGCAGTATTTT.

At least ten counts were recorded for this clonotype. This chain connects TRBV10-3 to TRBJ2-1, with D perhaps TRBD1 (7 bases). This CDR3 contains 14 residues. In germline, CDR1 is ENHRY, CDR2 SYGVKD. V lost 7 bases and J 7 bases, leaving 17 bases between the germline ends. CDR3 nucleotide sequence: TGTGCCATCACCCCGGGGGCAGGGGGGAATGAGCAGTTCTTC. It translates to CAITPGAGGNEQFF.

The CDR3 reads CASSPRREFGYGYTF. The CDR3, as DNA: TGTGCCAGCAGTCCCCGCCGGGAGTTTGGGTATGGCTACACCTTC. The genes are TRBV12-3 or TRBV12-4 and TRBJ1-2; D unclear. V dropped 5 bases and J dropped 5 bases, with 18 bases sitting between them. The CDR3 is 15 amino acids.